The clone carrying this T cell receptor (beta chain) appeared a few times. The target antigen is unknown. This sample stems from a study of blood T cells in healthy people across ages. Notes on the study in general: Observed TCR beta diversity per million T cells went down as age went up. This fall followed a roughly linear course with age.

Those donating, healthy Caucasian individuals from Russia, were aged roughly 6 to 90. Primers used in a second PCR of about 6 to 11 cycles were a sample-barcoded 5' primer and a J-beta primer mix. TCRdb reprocessed the 5' RACE reads via MiXCR and lists one record per CDR3 protein. This table has about 1.4 million distinct CDR3 sequences, 59% appearing once. This TCR was sampled from a man in his late teens or twenties in good health. The material sequenced was blood.

The CDR3 DNA reads as TGTGCCAGCAGCCTAACCGATAGCATCCCCTACGAGCAGTACTTC. It is translated as CASSLTDSIPYEQYF. V is TRBV3-1 and J is TRBJ2-7; no firm D call. Trimming removed 4 bases at V and 2 bases at J, with 15 bases between. This CDR3 is 15 amino acids long. CDR1 and CDR2 (germline): LGHDT, YNNKEL (reference sequence).